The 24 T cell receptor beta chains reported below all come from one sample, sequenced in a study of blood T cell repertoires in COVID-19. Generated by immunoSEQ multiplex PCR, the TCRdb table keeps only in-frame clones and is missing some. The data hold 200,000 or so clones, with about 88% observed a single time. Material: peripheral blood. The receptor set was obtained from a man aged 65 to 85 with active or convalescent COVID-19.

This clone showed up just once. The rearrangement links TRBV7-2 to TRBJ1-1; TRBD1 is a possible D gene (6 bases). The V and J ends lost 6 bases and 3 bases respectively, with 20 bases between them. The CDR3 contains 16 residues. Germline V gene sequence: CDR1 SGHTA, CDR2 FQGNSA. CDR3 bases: TGTGCCAGCAGTCGCCAGGGCCGGGACACCTACACTGAAGCTTTCTTT. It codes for CASSRQGRDTYTEAFF.

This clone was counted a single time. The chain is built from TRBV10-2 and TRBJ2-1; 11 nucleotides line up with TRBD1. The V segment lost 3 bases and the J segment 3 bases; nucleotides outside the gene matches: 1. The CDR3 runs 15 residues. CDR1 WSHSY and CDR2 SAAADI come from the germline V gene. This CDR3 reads CASSDGTGGYNEQFF. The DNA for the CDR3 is TGCGCCAGCAGTGATGGGACAGGGGGCTACAATGAGCAGTTCTTC.

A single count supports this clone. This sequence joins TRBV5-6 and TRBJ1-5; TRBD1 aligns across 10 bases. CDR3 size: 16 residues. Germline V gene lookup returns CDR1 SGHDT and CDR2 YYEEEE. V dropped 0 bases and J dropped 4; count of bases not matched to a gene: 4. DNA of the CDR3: TGTGCCAGCAGCTTGGGGACAGGGGGTCGTAATCAGCCCCAGCATTTT. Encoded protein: CASSLGTGGRNQPQHF.

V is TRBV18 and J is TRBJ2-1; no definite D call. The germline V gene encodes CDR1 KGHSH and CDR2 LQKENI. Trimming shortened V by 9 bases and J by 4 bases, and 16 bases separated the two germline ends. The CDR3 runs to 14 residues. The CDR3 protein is CASALYPPYNEQFF. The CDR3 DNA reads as TGTGCCAGTGCCCTCTACCCCCCGTACAATGAGCAGTTCTTC.

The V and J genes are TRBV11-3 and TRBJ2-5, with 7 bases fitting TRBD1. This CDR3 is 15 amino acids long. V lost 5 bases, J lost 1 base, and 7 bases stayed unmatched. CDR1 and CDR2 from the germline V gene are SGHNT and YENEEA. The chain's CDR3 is CASSRGQVSQETQYF. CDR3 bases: TGTGCCAGCAGCCGCGGACAGGTTAGCCAAGAGACCCAGTACTTC.

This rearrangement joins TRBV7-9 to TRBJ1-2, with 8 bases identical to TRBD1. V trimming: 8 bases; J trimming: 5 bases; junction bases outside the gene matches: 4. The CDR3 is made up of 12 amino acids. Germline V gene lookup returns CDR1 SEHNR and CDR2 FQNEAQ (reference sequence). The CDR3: CASPDRDYGYTF. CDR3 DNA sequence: TGTGCCAGCCCGGACAGGGATTATGGCTACACCTTC.

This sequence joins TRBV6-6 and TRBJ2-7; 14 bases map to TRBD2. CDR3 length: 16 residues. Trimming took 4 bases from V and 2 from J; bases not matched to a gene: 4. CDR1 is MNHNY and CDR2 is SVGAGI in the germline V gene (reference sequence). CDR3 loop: CASSWGTSGGTYEQYF. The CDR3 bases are TGTGCCAGCAGTTGGGGGACTAGCGGGGGCACCTACGAGCAGTACTTC.

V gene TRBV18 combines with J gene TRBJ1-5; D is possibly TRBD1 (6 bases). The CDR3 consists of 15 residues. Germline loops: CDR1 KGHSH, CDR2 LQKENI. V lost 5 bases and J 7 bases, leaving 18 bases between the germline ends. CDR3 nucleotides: TGTGCCAGCTCAAACTCGGGGGGGCAGGGACAGCCCCAGCATTTT. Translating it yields CASSNSGGQGQPQHF.

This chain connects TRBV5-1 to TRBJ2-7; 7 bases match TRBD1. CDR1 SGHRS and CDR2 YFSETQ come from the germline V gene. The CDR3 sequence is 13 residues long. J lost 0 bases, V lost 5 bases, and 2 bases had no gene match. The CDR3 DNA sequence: TGCGCCAGCAGGGGACAGTTCTCCTACGAGCAGTACTTC. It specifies CASRGQFSYEQYF.

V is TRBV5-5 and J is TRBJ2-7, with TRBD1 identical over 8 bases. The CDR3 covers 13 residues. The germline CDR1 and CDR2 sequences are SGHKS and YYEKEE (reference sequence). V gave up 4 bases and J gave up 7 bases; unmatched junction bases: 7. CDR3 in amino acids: CASSNRQGREQYF. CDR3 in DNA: TGTGCCAGCAGCAACCGACAGGGGCGGGAGCAGTACTTC.

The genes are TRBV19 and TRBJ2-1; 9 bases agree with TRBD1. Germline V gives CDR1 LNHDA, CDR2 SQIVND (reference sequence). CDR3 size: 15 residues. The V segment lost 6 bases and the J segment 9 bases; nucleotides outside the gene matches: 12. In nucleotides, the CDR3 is TGTGCCAGTAGGGGGAGAGACAGGGGGAGCGGTGAGCAGTTCTTC. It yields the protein CASRGRDRGSGEQFF. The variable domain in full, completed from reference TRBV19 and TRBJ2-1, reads DGGITQSPKYLFRKEGQNVTLSCEQNLNHDAMYWYRQDPGQGLRLIYYSQIVNDFQKGDIAEGYSVSREKKESFPLTVTSAQKNPTAFYLCASRGRDRGSGEQFFGPGTRLTVL.

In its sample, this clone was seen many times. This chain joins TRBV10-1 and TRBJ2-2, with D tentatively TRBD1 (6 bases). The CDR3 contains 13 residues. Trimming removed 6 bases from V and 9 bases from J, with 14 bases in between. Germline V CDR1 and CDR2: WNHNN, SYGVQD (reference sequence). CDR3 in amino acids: CASRNRVCRELFF. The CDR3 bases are TGCGCCAGCAGGAACAGGGTATGTCGGGAGCTGTTTTTT.

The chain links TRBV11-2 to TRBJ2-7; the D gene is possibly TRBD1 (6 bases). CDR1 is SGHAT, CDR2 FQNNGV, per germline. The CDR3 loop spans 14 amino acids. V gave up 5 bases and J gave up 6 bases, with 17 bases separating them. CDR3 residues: CASSPADRPSEQYF. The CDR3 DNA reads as TGTGCCAGCAGCCCAGCGGACAGACCATCCGAGCAGTACTTC.

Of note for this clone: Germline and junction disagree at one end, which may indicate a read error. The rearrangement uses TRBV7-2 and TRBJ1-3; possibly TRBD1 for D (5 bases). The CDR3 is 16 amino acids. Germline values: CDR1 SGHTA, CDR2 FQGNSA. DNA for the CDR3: TGTGCCAGCCGCTTGGGGGGACTTAGCTCTGGAAACACCATATATTTT. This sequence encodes CASRLGGLSSGNTIYF.

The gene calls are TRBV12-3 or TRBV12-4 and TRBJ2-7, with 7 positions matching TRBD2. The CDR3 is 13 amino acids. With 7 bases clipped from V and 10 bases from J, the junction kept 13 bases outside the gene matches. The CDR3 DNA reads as TGTGCCAGCACCTTAGGCGGGGGACTCGAACAGTACTTC. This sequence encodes CASTLGGGLEQYF.

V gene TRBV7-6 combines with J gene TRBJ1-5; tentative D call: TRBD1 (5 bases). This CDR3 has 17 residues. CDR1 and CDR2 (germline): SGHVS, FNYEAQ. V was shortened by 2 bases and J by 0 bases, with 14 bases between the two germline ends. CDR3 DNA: TGTGCCAGCAGCTTATTTCCCGGGACTTATAGCAATCAGCCCCAGCATTTT. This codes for CASSLFPGTYSNQPQHF. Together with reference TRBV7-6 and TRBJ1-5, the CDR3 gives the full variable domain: GAGVSQSPRYKVTKRGQDVALRCDPISGHVSLYWYRQALGQGPEFLTYFNYEAQQDKSGLPNDRFSAERPEGSISTLTIQRTEQRDSAMYRCASSLFPGTYSNQPQHFGDGTRLSIL.

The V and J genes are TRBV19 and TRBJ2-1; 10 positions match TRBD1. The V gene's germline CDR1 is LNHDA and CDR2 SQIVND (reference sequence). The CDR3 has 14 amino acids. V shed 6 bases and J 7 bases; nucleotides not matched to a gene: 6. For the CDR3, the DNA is TGTGCCAGTAGGGGGACAGGGGTAGTGAATGAGCAGTTCTTC. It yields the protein CASRGTGVVNEQFF. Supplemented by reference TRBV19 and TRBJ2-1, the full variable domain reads DGGITQSPKYLFRKEGQNVTLSCEQNLNHDAMYWYRQDPGQGLRLIYYSQIVNDFQKGDIAEGYSVSREKKESFPLTVTSAQKNPTAFYLCASRGTGVVNEQFFGPGTRLTVL.

The CDR3 loop reads CASSQMQMNTEAFF. The CDR3 DNA reads TGTGCCAGCAGCCAGATGCAGATGAACACTGAAGCTTTCTTT. The chain joins TRBV7-2 to TRBJ1-1; no reliable D call. Trimming left V 5 bases short and J 0 bases short, with 10 bases between. The germline V gene encodes CDR1 SGHTA and CDR2 FQGNSA. The CDR3 has 14 amino acids.

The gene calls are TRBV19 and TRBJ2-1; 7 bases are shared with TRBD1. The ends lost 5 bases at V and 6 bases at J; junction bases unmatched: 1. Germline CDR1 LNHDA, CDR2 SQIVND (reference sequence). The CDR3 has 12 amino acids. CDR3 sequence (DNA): TGTGCCAGTAGTGACAGGGCCAATGAGCAGTTCTTC. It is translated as CASSDRANEQFF.

The CDR3 protein is CASTGSLGHTDTQYF. CDR3 in DNA: TGTGCCAGCACGGGTTCGTTGGGACACACAGATACGCAGTATTTT. J is TRBJ2-3 and V is TRBV3-1 (or the pseudogene TRBV3-2); weak D call: TRBD1 (6 bases). V lost 7 bases and J lost 2, with 16 bases in between. Germline values: CDR1 LGHDT, CDR2 YNNKEL (reference sequence). The CDR3 sequence is 15 residues long.

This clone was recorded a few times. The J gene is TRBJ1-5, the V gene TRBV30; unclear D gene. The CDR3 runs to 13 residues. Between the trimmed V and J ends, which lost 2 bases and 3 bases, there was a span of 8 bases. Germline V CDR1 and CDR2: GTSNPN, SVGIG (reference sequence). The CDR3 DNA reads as TGTGCCTGGAGTCCGGAGAACAATCAGCCCCAGCATTTT. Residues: CAWSPENNQPQHF.

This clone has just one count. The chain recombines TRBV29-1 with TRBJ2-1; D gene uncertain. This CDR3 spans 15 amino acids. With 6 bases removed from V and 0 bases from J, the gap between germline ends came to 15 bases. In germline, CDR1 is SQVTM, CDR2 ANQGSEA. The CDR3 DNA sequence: TGCAGCGTCGTCGGTGATAGAAACTCCTACAATGAGCAGTTCTTC. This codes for CSVVGDRNSYNEQFF.

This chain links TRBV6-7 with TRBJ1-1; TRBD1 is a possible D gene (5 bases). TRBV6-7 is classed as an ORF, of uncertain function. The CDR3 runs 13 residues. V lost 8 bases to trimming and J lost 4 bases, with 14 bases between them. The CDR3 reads CASCRVGTTEAFF. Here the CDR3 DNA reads TGTGCCAGCTGCAGGGTGGGAACCACTGAAGCTTTCTTT.

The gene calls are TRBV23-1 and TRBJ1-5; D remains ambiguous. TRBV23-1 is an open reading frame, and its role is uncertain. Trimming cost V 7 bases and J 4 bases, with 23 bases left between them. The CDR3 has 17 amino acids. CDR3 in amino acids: CASIRPHGSETNQPQHF. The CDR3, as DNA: TGCGCCAGCATCCGTCCCCACGGGAGCGAAACTAATCAGCCCCAGCATTTT.